Presented here are 27 T cell receptor beta chains from one specimen sequenced in a study of T cells in Graves' hyperthyroidism and ophthalmopathy. RNA transcripts gave rise to amplified TCR beta CDR3 regions. First-round RT-PCR of the TCR CDR3 relied on the HTBI primer set. TCRdb recomputed calls from the multiplex PCR reads with MiXCR, one row per CDR3 protein. The sample lists roughly 400,000 distinct CDR3 sequences, about 15% occurring once. Sequencing was carried out using blood. The receptors shown here come from a woman younger than 30 with Graves' hyperthyroidism that later progressed to Graves' ophthalmopathy.

Concerning this clonotype itself: This could be a read error, since a much larger clone is one nucleotide away. The V gene is TRBV5-8, the J gene TRBJ2-1, with D possibly matching TRBD2 (5 bases). Germline loops: CDR1 SGHTS, CDR2 YDEGEE. The CDR3 is 22 amino acids. The V gene lost 6 bases and the J gene lost 1 base, with 35 bases spanning the gap. The CDR3 loop is CASTQAEISGLLFPLSYNEQFF. In DNA, the CDR3 is TGTGCCAGCACCCAAGCGGAAATCAGCGGACTCTTATTCCCACTATCCTACAATGAGCAGTTCTTC.

This chain links TRBV10-3 with TRBJ1-2; TRBD1 is a possible D gene (6 bases). V was trimmed by 5 bases and J by 4 bases, leaving 11 bases between them. Germline CDR1 reads ENHRY; CDR2 reads SYGVKD. The CDR3 covers 13 residues. The CDR3 region has the DNA TGTGCCATCAGTCCCGACAGGCTCTATGGCTACACCTTC. This sequence encodes CAISPDRLYGYTF.

This clonotype was seen many times. This sequence joins TRBV27 and TRBJ1-1; 8 nucleotides agree with TRBD1. The CDR3 is 16 amino acids. The germline CDR1 and CDR2 sequences are MNHEY and SMNVEV (reference sequence). V dropped 1 base and J dropped 2; count of bases not matched to a gene: 6. The CDR3 region has the DNA TGTGCCAGCAGTTTATTCCAGGGGGCCTCTAACACTGAAGCTTTCTTT. As protein: CASSLFQGASNTEAFF.

Concerning this clonotype: This sequence may be a read error, since a much larger clone differs from it by one base. V and J are TRBV28 and TRBJ2-5; 9 nucleotides match TRBD1. J lost 9 bases, V lost 6 bases, and 14 bases had no gene match. The CDR3 runs 15 residues. CDR1 and CDR2 (germline): MDHEN, SYDVKM. The CDR3 DNA reads as TGTGCCAGCAGCCCTTGGACAGGGGAGGGGGAGGCCCAGTACTTC. This gives the protein CASSPWTGEGEAQYF.

There are a few counts of this clonotype. The chain carries TRBV6-1 and TRBJ2-7; TRBD1 matches 9 bases. Germline assignment: CDR1 MNHNS and CDR2 SASEGT. The trim removed 6 bases at V and 2 bases at J, leaving 29 bases unmatched. There are 22 residues in the CDR3. The CDR3 loop reads CASSGDRGVSPGELYRAYEQYF. DNA of the CDR3: TGTGCCAGCAGCGGCGACAGGGGGGTCTCACCGGGAGAACTCTATAGGGCCTACGAGCAGTACTTC.

This clonotype occurred a few times. The chain links TRBV13 to TRBJ2-7, with D unclear. V shed 4 bases and J shed 1 base, with 8 bases lying between them. The CDR3 spans 13 residues. Germline V lookup: CDR1 PRHDT, CDR2 FYEKMQ (reference sequence). The CDR3 DNA reads TGTGCCAGCAGCTCAGAGGTTTCCTACGAGCAGTACTTC. Translating gives CASSSEVSYEQYF.

The chain joins TRBV30 to TRBJ1-1, with unresolved D. V lost 1 base and J lost 3, with 9 bases in between. The CDR3 length is 13 residues. Germline V gene lookup returns CDR1 GTSNPN and CDR2 SVGIG (reference sequence). CDR3: CAWSGNSDTEAFF. The CDR3 nucleotides are TGTGCCTGGAGTGGGAATTCGGACACTGAAGCTTTCTTT.

This clonotype was detected many times. The V call is TRBV5-5, the J call TRBJ2-5; 7 bases fit TRBD1. Germline V gene data show CDR1 as SGHKS and CDR2 as YYEKEE (reference sequence). Trimming removed 1 base from V and 5 bases from J; junction bases left unmatched: 8. The CDR3 contains 15 residues. For the CDR3, the DNA is TGTGCCAGCAGCTTGCATAGGGGGCTCGCTGAGACCCAGTACTTC. The encoded protein is CASSLHRGLAETQYF.

This clonotype was seen a few times. V and J are TRBV27 and TRBJ1-2; TRBD1 matches 7 bases. Germline V CDR1 and CDR2: MNHEY, SMNVEV (reference sequence). This CDR3 region has 16 residues. With 6 bases clipped from V and 4 bases from J, the junction kept 14 bases outside the gene matches. The CDR3, as DNA: TGTGCCAGCAGCCGCAGGGGGGGCCGGCCCATCTATGGCTACACCTTC. It specifies CASSRRGGRPIYGYTF.

This clonotype has a count of ten or more. This rearrangement joins TRBV6-1 to TRBJ1-4; D perhaps matches TRBD1 (5 bases). Germline V gene lookup returns CDR1 MNHNS and CDR2 SASEGT. CDR3 length equals 14 residues. V lost 5 bases and J lost 8, with 15 bases in between. CDR3 residues: CASSTGTLSEKLFF. The CDR3 DNA reads as TGTGCCAGCAGTACCGGGACCCTATCCGAAAAACTGTTTTTT.

This clonotype has more than one count but fewer than ten. The chain is built from TRBV9 and TRBJ2-3; 11 positions match TRBD2. Germline V lookup: CDR1 SGDLS, CDR2 YYNGEE. CDR3 length: 16 residues. V shed 4 bases, J shed 4 bases, and the junction held 8 bases outside the gene matches. The CDR3 sequence is CASSLTLAGGADTQYF. DNA for the CDR3: TGTGCCAGCAGCCTGACTTTAGCGGGAGGGGCAGATACGCAGTATTTT.

This clonotype occurred many times. The V and J genes are TRBV30 and TRBJ2-3; D perhaps matches TRBD2 (5 bases). The CDR3 length is 15 residues. Germline V gives CDR1 GTSNPN, CDR2 SVGIG (reference sequence). Trimming removed 2 bases at V and 0 bases at J, with 12 bases between. The DNA for the CDR3 is TGTGCCTGGAGTTCCCGGGATTCCAGCACAGATACGCAGTATTTT. Protein product: CAWSSRDSSTDTQYF.

This clonotype came up a few times. The V gene is TRBV30, the J gene TRBJ2-5; D is uncertain. The CDR3 is 13 residues long. Trimming took off 0 bases at V and 4 bases at J, with 9 bases between the two ends. CDR1 is GTSNPN, CDR2 SVGIG, per germline (reference sequence). CDR3 bases: TGTGCCTGGAGTGTACAGTCCGGAGAGACCCAGTACTTC. Translated, it gives CAWSVQSGETQYF.

Only a few counts were recorded for this clonotype. The V call is TRBV27, the J call TRBJ2-1; perhaps TRBD2 as D (6 bases). The germline gives CDR1 MNHEY, CDR2 SMNVEV (reference sequence). The V end was cut by 6 bases, the J end by 11 bases, with 14 bases between. The CDR3 contains 12 residues. The CDR3 DNA follows: TGTGCCAGCAGCAACCGCGGGGACCAGCAGTTCTTC. Residues: CASSNRGDQQFF.

This clonotype occurred many times. This sequence joins TRBV20-1 and TRBJ2-1; 11 positions match TRBD2. This CDR3 is built from 15 residues. Trimming took 0 bases from V and 6 from J; bases not matched to a gene: 4. Germline CDR1 reads DFQATT; CDR2 reads SNEGSKA (reference sequence). CDR3 sequence: CSARDLLAGVNEQFF. CDR3 nucleotide sequence: TGCAGTGCTAGAGATCTACTAGCGGGAGTCAATGAGCAGTTCTTC.

This clonotype has a handful of counts. J is TRBJ2-5 and V is TRBV4-3, with a tentative D call TRBD1 (7 bases). V shed 0 bases and J shed 6 bases, with 14 bases lying between them. The CDR3 spans 15 residues. Germline V gene lookup returns CDR1 LGHNA and CDR2 YSLEER. The CDR3 sequence is CASSQDGQGGQTQYF. For the CDR3, the DNA is TGCGCCAGCAGCCAAGATGGTCAGGGGGGTCAGACCCAGTACTTC.

The chain couples TRBV20-1 to TRBJ1-3, with 9 bases matching TRBD1. There are 15 residues in the CDR3. Germline CDR1 is DFQATT and CDR2 is SNEGSKA (reference sequence). V lost 1 base and J lost 1; bases outside the gene matches: 2. The CDR3 region has the DNA TGCAGTGCTAGAGCGGGGACAGGGTCTGGAAACACCATATATTTT. Amino acids: CSARAGTGSGNTIYF.

This clonotype was seen at least ten times. The J gene is TRBJ2-5, the V gene TRBV3-1, with a weak D call TRBD2 (6 bases). Trimming left V 5 bases short and J 5 bases short, with 12 bases between. Germline V lookup: CDR1 LGHDT, CDR2 YNNKEL (reference sequence). This CDR3 is built from 13 residues. The CDR3 sequence is CASSTGRWETQYF. In DNA form, the CDR3 reads TGTGCCAGCAGCACGGGGAGGTGGGAGACCCAGTACTTC.

This clonotype was seen repeatedly, ten times or more. V gene TRBV27 combines with J gene TRBJ2-7; D is uncertain. CDR1 MNHEY and CDR2 SMNVEV come from the germline V gene (reference sequence). V was shortened by 0 bases and J by 2 bases, with 8 bases between the two germline ends. There are 14 residues in the CDR3. DNA for the CDR3: TGTGCCAGCAGTTTATCGTTCCCCGCCTACGAGCAGTACTTC. Translated: CASSLSFPAYEQYF.

The chain carries TRBV28 and TRBJ1-6; tentatively, D is TRBD1 (6 bases). From germline, CDR1 is MDHEN and CDR2 SYDVKM. The CDR3 is 17 amino acids. V was pared by 7 bases and J by 4 bases, with 20 bases between. The CDR3 is CASNAQGRLTYNSPLHF. CDR3 DNA: TGTGCCAGCAATGCCCAGGGGCGATTGACTTATAATTCACCCCTCCACTTT. Based on the CDR3 plus reference TRBV28 and TRBJ1-6, the full variable domain is DVKVTQSSRYLVKRTGEKVFLECVQDMDHENMFWYRQDPGLGLRLIYFSYDVKMKEKGDIPEGYSVSREKKERFSLILESASTNQTSMYLCASNAQGRLTYNSPLHFGNGTRLTVT.

At least ten counts were recorded for this clonotype. The chain has TRBV2 and TRBJ2-7, with D unclear. The germline CDR1 and CDR2 sequences are SNHLY and FYNNEI. Trimming removed 4 bases at V and 1 base at J, with 8 bases between. There are 13 residues in the CDR3. The CDR3 sequence is CASSADNSYEQYF. CDR3 nucleotides: TGTGCCAGCAGTGCGGATAATTCCTACGAGCAGTACTTC.

This clonotype came up many times. The CDR3 bases are TGCAGTGCTAGACGGGGGCCGCTAGCGGGACCAGACACAGATACGCAGTATTTT. Translation: CSARRGPLAGPDTDTQYF. The V and J genes are TRBV20-1 and TRBJ2-3; 9 bases are a match to TRBD2. The CDR3 is 18 amino acids. Germline V gene data show CDR1 as DFQATT and CDR2 as SNEGSKA (reference sequence). With 2 bases clipped from V and 2 bases from J, the junction kept 14 bases outside the gene matches.

This clonotype was seen a handful of times. The chain has TRBV19 and TRBJ1-5; D is unresolved. In germline, CDR1 is LNHDA, CDR2 SQIVND (reference sequence). V shed 1 base and J shed 1 base, with 5 bases lying between them. The CDR3 consists of 14 residues. In DNA form, the CDR3 reads TGTGCCAGTAGTATAGCCAGCAGCAATCAGCCCCAGCATTTT. This sequence encodes CASSIASSNQPQHF.

In its sample, this clonotype was seen many times. The chain carries TRBV7-9 and TRBJ2-1; 8 nucleotides agree with TRBD2. V lost 5 bases and J lost 0; bases outside the gene matches: 12. CDR3 length: 18 residues. CDR1 is SEHNR and CDR2 is FQNEAQ in the germline V gene (reference sequence). CDR3 loop: CASSPGGGQRSSYNEQFF. The CDR3 region has the DNA TGTGCCAGCAGCCCGGGGGGGGGCCAGCGTTCCTCCTACAATGAGCAGTTCTTC.

As for this clonotype: With a much larger clone just one base away, this may be a read error. This rearrangement joins TRBV4-1 to TRBJ1-1, with 8 bases identical to TRBD1. Germline CDR1 reads MGHRA; CDR2 reads YSYEKL. Losses at the gene ends were 0 bases for V and 5 bases for J; bases not matched to a gene: 14. The length of the CDR3 is 18 residues. CDR3 nucleotides: TGCGCCAGCAGCCAAGATCGAATTTTCGGACAGGGAGGGACTGAAGCTTTCTTT. Residues: CASSQDRIFGQGGTEAFF.

Many counts were recorded for this clonotype. J is TRBJ2-1 and V is TRBV6-5; 14 positions agree with TRBD2. The CDR3 covers 20 residues. Germline CDR1 and CDR2: MNHEY and SVGAGI. The V segment lost 0 bases and the J segment 7 bases; nucleotides outside the gene matches: 14. The CDR3 nucleotides are TGTGCCAGCAGTTACTCGCTTGACATTACCGGGACTAGCGGGAGAAATGAGCAGTTCTTC. Amino acids: CASSYSLDITGTSGRNEQFF.

The sample holds a few counts of this clonotype. This may stem from a read error, because a much larger clone lies one nucleotide away. The chain has TRBV15 and TRBJ1-6; no definite D call. Germline V gives CDR1 LNHNV, CDR2 YYDKDF (reference sequence). The germline V and J ends were trimmed by 2 bases and 6 bases, with 14 bases remaining between them. This CDR3 has 16 amino acids. The CDR3 coding sequence is TGTGCCACCAGCAGACCGGGAGCAATGACTAATTCACCCCTCCACTTT. Its protein is CATSRPGAMTNSPLHF.